Below, 28 T cell receptor beta chains from the same sample are listed, as sequenced in a study of blood T cell repertoires in COVID-19. TCRdb's copy holds only in-frame clones and misses some; the assay was immunoSEQ multiplex PCR. The table has fewer than 250,000 clones, around 85% seen once. Source material: peripheral blood. All receptors come from a woman between 45 and 60 years old with acute or convalescent COVID-19.

V gene TRBV19 combines with J gene TRBJ1-2; D gene ambiguous. CDR1 LNHDA and CDR2 SQIVND come from the germline V gene (reference sequence). The CDR3 length is 14 residues. V was cut by 2 bases and J by 6 bases, with 13 bases left in between. CDR3 coding DNA: TGTGCCAGTAGTATACGGAGGGTAGGTGATGGCTACACCTTC. It yields the protein CASSIRRVGDGYTF.

This chain uses TRBV6-5 with TRBJ1-2; unclear D gene. V lost 0 bases and J 5 bases, leaving 13 bases between the germline ends. This CDR3 has 15 amino acids. CDR1 and CDR2 (germline): MNHEY, SVGAGI. CDR3 sequence: CASSYSREDGYGYTF. The CDR3 DNA is TGTGCCAGCAGTTACTCGAGGGAGGACGGGTATGGCTACACCTTC.

The rearrangement joins TRBV19 to TRBJ2-1; D is ambiguous. V lost 3 bases, J lost 8 bases, and 14 bases lay in between. CDR1 and CDR2 (germline): LNHDA, SQIVND (reference sequence). This CDR3 region has 14 residues. The CDR3 region has the DNA TGTGCCAGTAGTATCGAGACTCTTAGAGATGAGCAGTTCTTC. Translating it yields CASSIETLRDEQFF.

Concerning this clone itself: Other nucleotide sequences from this sample produce the same CDR3. The J gene is TRBJ2-3, the V gene TRBV5-1; D might be TRBD1 (5 bases). Trimming cost V 0 bases and J 2 bases, with 7 bases left between them. In germline, CDR1 is SGHRS, CDR2 YFSETQ. This CDR3 is built from 14 residues. CDR3 coding DNA: TGCGCCAGCAGCTTGGGACAGTCCACAGATACGCAGTATTTT. Protein sequence: CASSLGQSTDTQYF.

This rearrangement joins TRBV13 to TRBJ1-2; no definite D call. The CDR3 sequence is 12 residues long. Trimming left V 5 bases short and J 4 bases short, with 8 bases between. Germline CDR1 and CDR2: PRHDT and FYEKMQ (reference sequence). Written as DNA, the CDR3 is TGTGCCAGCAGCCGGGAACTCTATGGCTACACCTTC. Translation gives CASSRELYGYTF.

CDR3 region: CASSPPWGTRRETQYF. CDR3 bases: TGTGCCAGCTCACCACCGTGGGGGACTAGGAGAGAGACCCAGTACTTC. This chain joins TRBV18 and TRBJ2-5, with 8 bases identical to TRBD2. The V gene end was trimmed by 0 bases and the J gene end by 4 bases; junction bases not matched to a gene: 7. CDR3 size: 16 residues. Germline CDR1 and CDR2: KGHSH and LQKENI.

CDR3 protein: CASSPTVMNTEAFF. The CDR3 bases are TGTGCCAGCAGCCCGACAGTCATGAACACTGAAGCTTTCTTT. This chain uses TRBV7-2 with TRBJ1-1; TRBD1 might be the D (5 bases). CDR3 length equals 14 residues. Trimming cost V 5 bases and J 0 bases, with 10 bases left between them. The V gene's germline CDR1 is SGHTA and CDR2 FQGNSA.

The chain is built from TRBV9 and TRBJ1-6; 10 bases match TRBD1. The CDR3 loop spans 15 amino acids. V dropped 6 bases and J dropped 8; count of bases not matched to a gene: 8. Germline CDR1 reads SGDLS; CDR2 reads YYNGEE. CDR3 protein: CASTLGDRGDSPLHF. The CDR3 region has the DNA TGTGCCAGCACCTTAGGGGACAGGGGAGATTCACCCCTCCACTTT.

V gene TRBV7-3 combines with J gene TRBJ2-1; D possibly corresponds to TRBD2 (5 bases). V lost 3 bases and J lost 4, with 10 bases in between. The CDR3 length is 14 residues. CDR1 is SGHTA, CDR2 FQGTGA, per germline. CDR3 region: CASSLTTAYNEQFF. CDR3 DNA sequence: TGTGCCAGCAGCTTGACTACCGCTTACAATGAGCAGTTCTTC.

The V gene is TRBV19, the J gene TRBJ2-2, with TRBD2 identical over 10 bases. The V gene's germline CDR1 is LNHDA and CDR2 SQIVND (reference sequence). V shed 1 base and J 6 bases; nucleotides not matched to a gene: 2. The CDR3 totals 15 residues. CDR3 bases: TGTGCCAGTAGTATAGGGCTAGCGGGGGCCGGGGAGCTGTTTTTT. Its protein is CASSIGLAGAGELFF.

The chain is built from TRBV19 and TRBJ2-3; D uncertain. The CDR3 spans 17 residues. The germline V gene encodes CDR1 LNHDA and CDR2 SQIVND (reference sequence). Trimming shortened V by 5 bases and J by 0 bases, and 18 bases separated the two germline ends. CDR3 nucleotides: TGTGCCAGTAGTTCGTTAAATCAGGCAATAAGCACAGATACGCAGTATTTT. Amino acid sequence: CASSSLNQAISTDTQYF.

V gene TRBV20-1 combines with J gene TRBJ2-5; the match to TRBD2 covers 11 bases. Germline V gene data show CDR1 as DFQATT and CDR2 as SNEGSKA (reference sequence). The V segment lost 3 bases and the J segment 5 bases; nucleotides outside the gene matches: 11. This CDR3 spans 16 amino acids. The CDR3 nucleotides read TGCAGTGCTAGTAAGCTAGCGGGAGGCACCGGGGAGACCCAGTACTTC. As protein: CSASKLAGGTGETQYF.

The V call is TRBV2, the J call TRBJ2-3; weak D call: TRBD1 (5 bases). Trimming shortened V by 7 bases and J by 6 bases, and 11 bases separated the two germline ends. Germline V gene data show CDR1 as SNHLY and CDR2 as FYNNEI. CDR3 length: 12 amino acids. CDR3 residues: CASIDWGDTQYF. CDR3 DNA sequence: TGTGCCAGCATAGACTGGGGCGATACGCAGTATTTT.

This chain links TRBV3-1 (or the pseudogene TRBV3-2) with TRBJ2-6, with TRBD2 matching over 7 bases. This CDR3 is 17 amino acids long. Trimming took 11 bases from V and 3 from J; bases not matched to a gene: 16. From germline, CDR1 is LGHDT and CDR2 YNNKEL (reference sequence). CDR3 coding DNA: TGTGCCGACCTAAGAGATATTTCGGGGGGTGGGGCCAACGTCCTGACTTTC. Its protein product is CADLRDISGGGANVLTF.

This clone occurred once. V usage is TRBV3-1 (or the pseudogene TRBV3-2) and J usage is TRBJ2-5, with 9 bases identical to TRBD2. V gave up 4 bases and J gave up 4 bases; unmatched junction bases: 10. The CDR3 is made up of 16 amino acids. The germline gives CDR1 LGHDT, CDR2 YNNKEL (reference sequence). CDR3 protein: CASSLRGSGGLETQYF. The CDR3 region has the DNA TGTGCCAGCAGCCTCAGAGGTAGCGGGGGTTTAGAGACCCAGTACTTC.

The V gene is TRBV7-9, the J gene TRBJ1-1, with D possibly being TRBD1 (6 bases). CDR3 length: 12 residues. Trimming left V 1 base short and J 6 bases short, with 6 bases between. Germline assignment: CDR1 SEHNR and CDR2 FQNEAQ (reference sequence). In DNA form, the CDR3 reads TGTGCCAGCAGCTTAGACAGGGCTGAAGCTTTCTTT. It translates to CASSLDRAEAFF.

The chain employs TRBV14 and TRBJ2-7; tentatively, D is TRBD1 (5 bases). Germline V CDR1 and CDR2: SGHDN, FVKESK. This CDR3 has 13 amino acids. V was pared by 6 bases and J by 0 bases, with 9 bases between. CDR3 region: CASRLDNSYEQYF. Written as DNA, the CDR3 is TGTGCCAGCAGACTGGACAACTCCTACGAGCAGTACTTC.

V and J are TRBV29-1 and TRBJ2-7; 11 bases agree with TRBD1. CDR3 length: 15 amino acids. Germline V gene sequence: CDR1 SQVTM, CDR2 ANQGSEA. Losses at the gene ends were 6 bases for V and 6 bases for J; bases not matched to a gene: 13. CDR3 in DNA: TGCAGCGTCGGGGGTGGACAGGGGGCGGGACCCGAGCAGTACTTC. It translates to CSVGGGQGAGPEQYF.

J is TRBJ1-5 and V is TRBV19, with 8 bases matching TRBD1. This CDR3 is built from 15 residues. Germline CDR1 reads LNHDA; CDR2 reads SQIVND (reference sequence). V shed 9 bases, J shed 4 bases, and the junction held 11 bases outside the gene matches. Written as DNA, the CDR3 is TGTGCCAGCAGCTGGGACAGGTACTGGAATCAGCCCCAGCATTTT. It yields the protein CASSWDRYWNQPQHF.

This chain connects TRBV6-2 or TRBV6-3 to TRBJ2-5; the D is unclear. Trimming stripped 2 bases from V and 5 bases from J, with 9 bases between. Germline V gene data show CDR1 as MNHEY and CDR2 as SVGEGT. The CDR3 spans 13 residues. The CDR3 spells CASSYVWLETQYF. CDR3 bases: TGTGCCAGCAGTTACGTGTGGCTCGAGACCCAGTACTTC.

The chain uses TRBV18 and TRBJ2-7; 8 positions agree with TRBD2. With V trimmed by 7 bases and J by 3 bases, 8 bases remained unmatched. The CDR3 extends over 14 amino acids. The germline gives CDR1 KGHSH, CDR2 LQKENI. DNA of the CDR3: TGTGCCAGCTGCAGCGGGGGTACGTTCTACGAGCAGTACTTC. This encodes CASCSGGTFYEQYF.

This clone was recorded only once. J is TRBJ1-2 and V is TRBV29-1; 9 bases are a match to TRBD1. V shed 6 bases, J shed 5 bases, and the junction held 1 base outside the gene matches. This CDR3 is built from 11 residues. Germline V lookup: CDR1 SQVTM, CDR2 ANQGSEA. DNA for the CDR3: TGCAGCGTCGGGACAGGGTATGGCTACACCTTC. It yields the protein CSVGTGYGYTF.

The genes are TRBV6-5 and TRBJ1-2; D uncertain. Germline lookup yields CDR1 MNHEY and CDR2 SVGAGI. This CDR3 contains 15 residues. Between the trimmed V and J ends, which lost 6 bases and 0 bases, there was a span of 14 bases. The CDR3 reads CASSPSERTNYGYTF. The DNA of the CDR3 is TGTGCCAGCAGCCCGAGCGAGCGGACTAACTATGGCTACACCTTC.

V usage is TRBV30 and J usage is TRBJ1-2; 12 positions agree with TRBD1. Germline CDR1 is GTSNPN and CDR2 is SVGIG (reference sequence). Trimming cost V 5 bases and J 2 bases; bases outside gene matches: 3. CDR3 length: 14 residues. The CDR3 sequence is CAWGTGGGNYGYTF. CDR3 coding DNA: TGTGCCTGGGGGACAGGGGGCGGAAACTATGGCTACACCTTC.

The chain combines TRBV5-1 with TRBJ2-1; 7 bases are a match to TRBD2. The CDR3 sequence is 15 residues long. Losses at the gene ends were 0 bases for V and 8 bases for J; bases not matched to a gene: 8. Germline V gene sequence: CDR1 SGHRS, CDR2 YFSETQ. The CDR3 spells CASSLGGRGGDEQFF. CDR3 bases: TGCGCCAGCAGCTTGGGCGGCCGCGGGGGTGATGAGCAGTTCTTC.

The chain joins TRBV5-1 to TRBJ2-5; D is perhaps TRBD1 (5 bases). Germline V gene data show CDR1 as SGHRS and CDR2 as YFSETQ. The CDR3 consists of 14 residues. V gave up 5 bases and J gave up 4 bases, with 15 bases separating them. CDR3 DNA: TGCGCCAGCAGTCTCCCAGGGAATGCAGAGACCCAGTACTTC. Translation gives CASSLPGNAETQYF.

V usage is TRBV5-6 and J usage is TRBJ2-1, with 7 bases identical to TRBD2. The CDR3 has 17 amino acids. V lost 6 bases, J lost 1 base, and 13 bases stayed unmatched. Germline CDR1 reads SGHDT; CDR2 reads YYEEEE. The CDR3, as DNA: TGTGCCAGCACCTCCCCATGGGAGGGAGGGTCCTACAATGAGCAGTTCTTC. The encoded protein is CASTSPWEGGSYNEQFF.

This chain uses TRBV10-2 with TRBJ2-1, with TRBD2 matching 14 bases. The V segment lost 0 bases and the J segment 8 bases; nucleotides outside the gene matches: 15. Per germline, CDR1 WSHSY and CDR2 SAAADI. This CDR3 region has 20 residues. The CDR3, as DNA: TGCGCCAGCAGTGAGTCGAGGGAGGGGGGACTAGCGGGAGAGTCGGATGAGCAGTTCTTC. Amino acid sequence: CASSESREGGLAGESDEQFF.